This T cell receptor (beta chain) was retrieved from a study of blood T cell repertoires in COVID-19. Study details: Spain, Italy and the United States supplied samples that represented acute and convalescent COVID-19.

Study processing details: Estimation of nucleated cell counts relied on the amplification of reference gene primers. Method: immunoSEQ multiplex PCR; TCRdb's copy keeps in-frame clones and lacks some. Clone size and V and J calls were adopted from that table, with D and trimming inferred from the DNA. The data hold under 350,000 clones, with approximately 88% observed a single time. In germline, CDR1 is MNHNY, CDR2 SVGAGI (reference sequence). V lost 2 bases to trimming and J lost 7 bases, with 15 bases between them. The CDR3 has 14 amino acids. This sequence originates from a man between 50 and 59 years old with acute or convalescent COVID-19. The gene calls are TRBV6-6 and TRBJ2-7; D is perhaps TRBD2 (7 bases). Specimen: peripheral blood. CDR3 sequence (DNA): TGTGCCAGCAGTTACATCCGGGGGGCGCAGGAGCAGTACTTC. This translates into CASSYIRGAQEQYF.